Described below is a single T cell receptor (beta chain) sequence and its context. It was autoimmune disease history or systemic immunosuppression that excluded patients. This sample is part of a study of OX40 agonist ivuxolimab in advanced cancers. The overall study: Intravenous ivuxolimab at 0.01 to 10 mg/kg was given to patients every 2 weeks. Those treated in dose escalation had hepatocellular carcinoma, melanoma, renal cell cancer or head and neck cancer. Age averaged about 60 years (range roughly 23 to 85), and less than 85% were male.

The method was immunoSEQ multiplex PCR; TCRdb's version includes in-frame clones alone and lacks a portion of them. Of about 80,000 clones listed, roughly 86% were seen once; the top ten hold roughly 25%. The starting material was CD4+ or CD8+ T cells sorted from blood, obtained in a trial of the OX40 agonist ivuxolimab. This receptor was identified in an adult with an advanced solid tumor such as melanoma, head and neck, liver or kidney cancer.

The CDR3 protein is CASSWDGVNEQFF. As DNA, the CDR3 is TGTGCCAGCAGTTGGGACGGAGTCAATGAGCAGTTCTTC. V gene TRBV6-6 combines with J gene TRBJ2-1; D possibly matches TRBD1 or TRBD2 (5 bases each). V was shortened by 4 bases and J by 6 bases, with 10 bases between the two germline ends. CDR3 length: 13 amino acids. Looked up from germline, CDR1 is MNHNY and CDR2 is SVGAGI (reference sequence).